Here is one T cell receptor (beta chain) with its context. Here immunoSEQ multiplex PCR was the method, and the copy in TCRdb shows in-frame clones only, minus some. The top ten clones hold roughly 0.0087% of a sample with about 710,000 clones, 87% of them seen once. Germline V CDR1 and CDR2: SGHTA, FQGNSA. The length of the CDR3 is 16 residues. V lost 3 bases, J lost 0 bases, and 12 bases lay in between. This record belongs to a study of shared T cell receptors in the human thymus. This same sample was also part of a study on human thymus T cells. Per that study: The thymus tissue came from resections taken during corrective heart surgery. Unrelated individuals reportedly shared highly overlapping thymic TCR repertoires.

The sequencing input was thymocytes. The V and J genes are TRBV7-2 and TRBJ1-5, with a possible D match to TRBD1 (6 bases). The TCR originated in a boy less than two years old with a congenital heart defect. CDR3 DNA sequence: TGTGCCAGCAGCTTCGATAAGGGGGTTAGCAATCAGCCCCAGCATTTT. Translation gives CASSFDKGVSNQPQHF.